This T cell receptor (beta chain) is from a study of radiotherapy plus CTLA-4 blockade in lung cancer. Study details: Disease control was achieved by 31% of patients, and objective responses by about 17%.

Findings and limits, study-wide: In blood, tumor-derived TCR clones expanded after radiotherapy plus ipilimumab.

Using immunoSEQ multiplex PCR, the repertoire was profiled, and TCRdb retains in-frame clones only, with some absent. The table lists 35,000 to 45,000 clones, roughly 72% of them singletons. Of note for this clone: Its cognate antigen is unknown.

The germline V gene encodes CDR1 MNHEY and CDR2 SVGAGI. The CDR3 is made up of 14 amino acids. The V and J ends lost 2 bases and 6 bases, in that order; junction bases with no gene match: 3. The TCR comes from a human donor with non-small cell lung cancer who had stable disease on radiotherapy plus ipilimumab. The sequenced sample was peripheral blood, obtained from a patient treated with radiotherapy plus ipilimumab. The rearrangement uses TRBV6-5 and TRBJ2-2, with TRBD1 matching over 7 bases. This CDR3 reads CASSYTTGAGELFF. DNA for the CDR3: TGTGCCAGCAGTTACACTACAGGGGCCGGGGAGCTGTTTTTT.